This T cell receptor (beta chain) appears in the sequencing data of a study of shared clonotypes between healthy human individuals (dated by TCRdb to 2018 to 2021). Broadly, across the study: A few men and a couple of women, aged 18 to 49 years, made up the cohort. For each donor, CD4 naive and CD4 memory were each given three plates, CD8 naive was given two plates, and CD8 memory was given one plate. Different laboratories and diverse techniques were used to prepare libraries and sequence TCR repertoires, to increase sequencing depth and limit assay-specific biases. Each donor's leukapheresis produced roughly between roughly 0.9 and 9 billion PBMCs. To estimate repertoire size and how much clonotype sharing occurs between individuals, the study deeply sequenced the blood TCR repertoires of five healthy adults.

Its CDR3 holds 13 amino acids, cysteine through phenylalanine. CDR3 DNA only is kept here, 39 bases in frame from base 1. V and J are trimmed by 8 bases and 7 bases, and the gene matches miss 5 bases of the junction. The germline V gene gives CDR1 as MNHEY and CDR2 as SVGAGI. Broad study findings and their caveats: Rarefaction of sorted-subset datasets indicated incomplete sequencing despite the large sequencing depth. Naive subsets generally had larger estimated clonotype richness than memory subsets did. Pairwise subsampling led to the expectation that sequencing depth would affect the degree of clonotype sharing among donors. Because the study included only a small number of donors, the genetic and exposure-history diversity represented was limited. Compared with non-shared clonotypes, clonotypes shared by all four sorted-subset donors had higher generation probabilities. Approximately 5% of naive CD4, 3.5% of naive CD8, around 2.3% of memory CD4, and 0.4% of memory CD8 clonotypes were shared across several donors. Sampling was limited to blood, and TCR repertoires in tissue likely differ from TCR repertoires in blood.

TCR CDR3 regions were amplified from genomic DNA by multiplex PCR using the deep immunoSEQ assay. Extracted genomic DNA from each cell subset was distributed evenly across all wells of several immunoSEQ 96-well plates, and each plate was treated as a replicate. Each replicate PCR for sorted subsets received around 210 ng genomic DNA, equal to roughly 33,000 T cell genomes. Purified libraries were quantified with a Qubit 3.0 fluorometer, sized on a Bioanalyzer 2100, and re-quantified with the KAPA Library Quantification kit. A separate single-read 150-cycle Illumina NextSeq 550 flow cell was used to sequence each immunoSEQ 96-well plate. The authors' pipeline ran thus. Because only junctional sequences without quality scores were contained in the immunoSEQ output, filtering matching that applied to full-length reads could not be performed. Sequences were annotated with PyIR, a Python wrapper for IgBLAST v1.9, using IMGT germline references to assign V/J genes and CDR3. Any read was removed if the V/J assignment was weak (E-value above 1e-6), the CDR3 was missing, or the read contained stop codons, out-of-frame junctions, or ambiguous translated residues. A V3J clonotype was defined by an identical inferred V gene, J gene, and CDR3 amino acid sequence. Percentage overlap between repertoires was computed as shared unique clonotypes divided by the size of the smaller repertoire. Repertoire richness was assessed with RTK rarefaction, the Chao1 estimator, and Recon v2.1 estimates of unobserved clonotypes. Generation probabilities for all TCRbeta clonotypes obtained by the gDNA method from a few donors were computed using OLGA. The source is immuneACCESS, and TCRdb retained only in-frame sequences with V and J called. Part of the clones is not carried over; for the studies checked, unresolved V genes explain less than half of this, and the remainder is unexplained. The V and J calls and clone size are taken from that table; D and trimming were inferred from the DNA. The sample table contains about 1 million clones; only one count was recorded for roughly 75% of them. Roughly 1.5% of the sample rests with the top ten.

This clone was counted only a few times. Its target antigen remains unknown. No base quality values were provided; no much bigger clone lies one nucleotide off. Donors were healthy HIV-negative adults with no recently reported acute infections or vaccinations. Only Caucasian adults living in Nashville, Tennessee, USA were represented among the donors. CD4+ T cells were enriched through magnetic negative selection, after which naive cells were positively selected on CD45RA and the remaining negative fraction served as the memory subset. Blood was collected by leukapheresis, and PBMCs were isolated by Ficoll-Histopaque density gradient centrifugation and then cryopreserved in liquid nitrogen vapor phase. Analytical flow cytometry was used to check the purity and quantity of every magnetically sorted T cell population. From each sorted fraction, genomic DNA was isolated and quantified by UV absorbance on a Nanodrop 2000c.

The sequence was collected from a man aged 18 to 30 in good health. The source material was memory CD4+ T cells sorted from blood. The cell subset or site label, as the study defines it: CD45RA-negative fraction. The chain joins TRBV6-5 to TRBJ1-6; TRBD1 aligns with 7 central bases. The DNA is TGTGCCAGCCAGGACAGGTTGAATTCACCCCTCCACTTT. Its protein product is CASQDRLNSPLHF.